This TCR beta chain emerged from a study of blood T cell repertoires in COVID-19. The ends lost 3 bases at V and 6 bases at J; junction bases unmatched: 4. The CDR3 spans 14 residues. Germline-derived CDR1 and CDR2 are SGDLS and YYNGEE. Here immunoSEQ multiplex PCR was the method, and the copy in TCRdb shows in-frame clones only, minus some. The top ten hold about 31% of the sample, which has tens of thousands of clones, under 85% seen once. This chain joins TRBV9 and TRBJ2-2; 8 nucleotides agree with TRBD1. Source material: peripheral blood. The sequence came from an elderly woman with acute or convalescent COVID-19. CDR3 amino acids: CASSERQGSGELFF. Here the CDR3 DNA reads TGTGCCAGCAGCGAAAGACAGGGGTCCGGGGAGCTGTTTTTT.